This section outlines one TCR beta chain sequence together with its context. Only in-frame clones appear in the TCRdb table, and some are missing; sequencing was by immunoSEQ multiplex PCR. The table lists 200,000 to 300,000 clones, roughly nine tenths of them singletons. CDR3 length: 15 amino acids. Trimming took off 2 bases at V and 4 bases at J, with 14 bases between the two ends. In germline, CDR1 is SGHAT, CDR2 FQNNGV. This sample is drawn from a study of blood T cell repertoires in COVID-19. This TCR came from a man between 60 and 75 years old who had recovered from COVID-19. The sample was peripheral blood. The genes are TRBV11-2 and TRBJ1-2, with D unclear. The CDR3 here is CASSLIGSGGYGYTF. Written as DNA, the CDR3 is TGTGCCAGCAGCTTAATCGGGTCCGGAGGCTATGGCTACACCTTC.